These 10 T cell receptor beta chains originate from one sample sequenced in a study of blood T cells in healthy people across ages. With a J-beta primer mix and a sample-barcoded 5' primer, a second PCR ran roughly 6 to 11 cycles. TCRdb fed the 5' RACE reads into MiXCR, producing one record per CDR3 protein. The sample shows just under 900,000 distinct CDR3 sequences, about 30% of them seen only once. Material for sequencing was blood. The source is a woman aged 80 or over in good health.

Remarks on this clonotype: Being one base from a much bigger clone, this may be a read error. This chain connects TRBV6-2 or TRBV6-3 to TRBJ1-2; 7 bases match TRBD1. CDR1 and CDR2 from the germline V gene are MNHEY and SVGEGT. The CDR3 contains 14 residues. The DNA for the CDR3 is TGTGTCAGCAGTCGGACAGGACTTTTGGTTGGCTACACCTTC. Translation: CVSSRTGLLVGYTF.

The rearrangement links TRBV20-1 to TRBJ2-5, with TRBD1 matching over 7 bases. With V trimmed by 6 bases and J by 1 base, 11 bases remained unmatched. Germline lookup yields CDR1 DFQATT and CDR2 SNEGSKA (reference sequence). CDR3 length equals 15 residues. The CDR3 DNA reads TGCAGTGCCGAACCCGGGGACAGATCCCAAGAGACCCAGTACTTC. It translates to CSAEPGDRSQETQYF.

The V and J genes are TRBV7-2 and TRBJ2-1; 10 bases fit TRBD2. TRBJ2-7 matches the DNA end more closely, so the J call is doubtful. Germline V CDR1 and CDR2: SGHTA, FQGNSA. The CDR3 sequence is 15 residues long. The CDR3 region has the DNA TGTGCCAGCAGCTCCCTAGCGGGGGCCGGGATCGAGCAGTACTTC. It specifies CASSSLAGAGIEQYF.

This clonotype has a count of ten or more. The rearrangement uses TRBV7-8 and TRBJ2-1, with 12 bases identical to TRBD2. Germline V gene sequence: CDR1 SGHVS, CDR2 FQNEAQ. Trimming removed 5 bases from V and 7 bases from J; junction bases left unmatched: 9. The CDR3 length is 16 residues. The DNA for the CDR3 is TGTGCCAGCAGCCGGACCGGGACTAGCGGGTGGAATGAGCAGTTCTTC. This encodes CASSRTGTSGWNEQFF.

There are many counts of this clonotype. The CDR3 DNA follows: TGTGCCAGCAGCTTGGGGAAGACCCAGTACTTC. It translates to CASSLGKTQYF. The V call is TRBV5-6, the J call TRBJ2-5; no clear D gene. Per the germline V gene, CDR1 is SGHDT and CDR2 is YYEEEE. Trimming shortened V by 0 bases and J by 6 bases, and 3 bases separated the two germline ends. The CDR3 loop spans 11 amino acids.

The rearrangement uses TRBV7-2 and TRBJ2-3; tentatively, D is TRBD1 (6 bases). Germline lookup yields CDR1 SGHTA and CDR2 FQGNSA. The CDR3 is made up of 15 amino acids. Deletions cut 4 bases from V and 4 bases from J, with 15 bases between. The CDR3 loop is CASSSLQGYADTQYF. CDR3 in DNA: TGTGCCAGCAGCTCGTTACAGGGATATGCAGATACGCAGTATTTT.

This clonotype has ten or more counts. J is TRBJ1-1 and V is TRBV25-1; D is unclear. CDR3 length: 11 residues. With 6 bases removed from V and 1 base from J, the gap between germline ends came to 3 bases. The germline V gene has CDR1 MGHDK and CDR2 SYGVNS. The chain's CDR3 is CASRSNTEAFF. CDR3 in DNA: TGTGCCAGCAGATCGAACACTGAAGCTTTCTTT. Filled out from reference TRBV25-1 and TRBJ1-1, the complete variable domain reads EADIYQTPRYLVIGTGKKITLECSQTMGHDKMYWYQQDPGMELHLIHYSYGVNSTEKGDLSSESTVSRIRTEHFPLTLESARPSHTSQYLCASRSNTEAFFGQGTRLTVV.

This clonotype was recorded at least ten times. The chain couples TRBV24-1 to TRBJ2-1, with D uncertain. V was clipped by 4 bases and J by 11 bases, with 11 bases between them. This CDR3 has 12 amino acids. Germline loops: CDR1 KGHDR, CDR2 SFDVKD. This CDR3 reads CATSDPRVQQFF. CDR3 DNA: TGTGCCACCAGTGACCCCCGCGTCCAGCAGTTCTTC.

Notes on this clonotype: A much larger clonotype is one base distant, so this may be a read error. This chain uses TRBV30 with TRBJ1-4; D uncertain. Germline CDR1 reads GTSNPN; CDR2 reads SVGIG (reference sequence). The CDR3 loop spans 15 amino acids. The CDR3: CAWSLSPATNEKRFF. In nucleotides, the CDR3 is TGTGCCTGGAGTTTGTCCCCGGCAACTAATGAAAAACGGTTTTTT. Variable domain in full (rest from reference TRBV30 and TRBJ1-4): SQTIHQWPATLVQPVGSPLSLECTVEGTSNPNLYWYRQAAGRGLQLLFYSVGIGQISSEVPQNLSASRPQDRQFILSSKKLLLSDSGFYLCAWSLSPATNEKRFFGSGTQLSVL.

This chain joins TRBV5-1 and TRBJ1-1, with TRBD1 matching 7 bases. CDR1 and CDR2 (germline): SGHRS, YFSETQ. This CDR3 is built from 15 residues. Trimming took 0 bases from V and 3 from J; bases not matched to a gene: 5. The CDR3 protein is CASSLADRAHTEAFF. CDR3 sequence (DNA): TGCGCCAGCAGCTTGGCCGACAGGGCACACACTGAAGCTTTCTTT.